The present T cell receptor (beta chain) was sequenced within a study of cytomegalovirus exposure and HLA in healthy donors. V was trimmed by 0 bases and J by 8 bases, leaving 12 bases between them. The CDR3 totals 14 residues. Germline V gives CDR1 SGHRS, CDR2 YFSETQ. The PCR was carried out with 60 Vbeta primers and 13 Jbeta primers. Data came from immunoSEQ multiplex PCR; TCRdb stores just in-frame clones and leaves some out. Its table records about 60,000 clones. The TCR originated in a woman aged 18-29 years in good health and CMV-seronegative. Sequenced sample: PBMCs. The chain is built from TRBV5-1 and TRBJ2-4; D is unresolved. CDR3 sequence reads: CASSLVAVGDIQYF. As DNA, the CDR3 is TGCGCCAGCAGCTTGGTGGCAGTTGGAGACATTCAGTACTTC.